This is a list of T cell receptor beta chains from one sample in a study of blood T cell repertoires in COVID-19. This table comes from immunoSEQ multiplex PCR, and its TCRdb copy is limited to in-frame clones, with some not included. The table has some 300,000 clones, 70% to 90% seen once. Material for sequencing was peripheral blood. These receptors came from a woman in her 70s with COVID-19, enrolled during active disease. Each CDR3 is given with its conserved first and last residue. The order of the fields is V gene, J gene, D gene, clone size, CDR3 DNA, CDR3 protein. D genes are given only for firm matches. Clone size appears in some rows only: once, few, many, or a class for an expanded clone.

>TRBV2|TRBJ1-4|TRBD1|few
TGTGCCAGCAGTAGATCCGGGACAGAGAATGAAAAACTGTTTTTT
CASSRSGTENEKLFF
>TRBV1|TRBJ2-5|-|-
TGCACCAGCACCAGGACAGGGGGGAAGGAAGAGACCCAGTACTTC
CTSTRTGGKEETQYF
>TRBV7-4|TRBJ1-3|-|once
TGTGCCAGCACCCCCCGGGACAACTCTGGAAACACCATATATTTT
CASTPRDNSGNTIYF
>TRBV19|TRBJ2-4|TRBD2|-
TGTGCCAGTATAGATCTAGCGGGGAGGAGAAACATTCAGTACTTC
CASIDLAGRRNIQYF
>TRBV7-9|TRBJ1-6|TRBD1|-
TGTGCCAGCACCGAACAGGGGGCCGGTAATTCACCCCTCCACTTT
CASTEQGAGNSPLHF
>TRBV3-1/TRBV3-2|TRBJ1-1|TRBD1|-
TGTGCCAGCAGCCACTCGACAGGGAGCTTTGGGGCTTTCTTT
CASSHSTGSFGAFF
>TRBV4-3|TRBJ1-5|-|-
TGCGCCAGCAGCGCGGAGCCGGAAGGCAATCAGCCCCAGCATTTT
CASSAEPEGNQPQHF
>TRBV4-3|TRBJ1-2|TRBD1|few
TGCGCCAGCAGCCAGCAGGGGGGAAAAGGGTATGGCTACACCTTC
CASSQQGGKGYGYTF
>TRBV7-9|TRBJ2-3|-|few
TGTGCCAGCAGCCAGGGTTTTTCGGATGTCGATACGCAGTATTTT
CASSQGFSDVDTQYF
>TRBV27|TRBJ2-1|TRBD2|-
TGTGCCAGCAGTTTATCGGTTAGCGGGGTTTACAATGAGCAGTTCTTC
CASSLSVSGVYNEQFF
>TRBV5-1|TRBJ2-7|TRBD1|-
TGCGCCAGCGCATGGGACAGCTCCTACGAGCAGTACTTC
CASAWDSSYEQYF
>TRBV6-5|TRBJ2-5|-|-
TGTGCCAGCAGTTACGGTCGGTTCCAAGAGACCCAGTACTTC
CASSYGRFQETQYF
>TRBV5-6|TRBJ2-3|TRBD1|-
TGTGCCAGCAGCCGGGACAGTGGCGCAGATACGCAGTATTTT
CASSRDSGADTQYF
>TRBV10-3|TRBJ1-1|TRBD1|-
TGTGCCATCAGGGCGGGACAGGGGAACACTGAAGCTTTCTTT
CAIRAGQGNTEAFF
>TRBV7-3|TRBJ2-3|TRBD1|few
TGTGCCAGCAGCTTTTCAGGGGGAATCACAGATACGCAGTATTTT
CASSFSGGITDTQYF
>TRBV9|TRBJ2-1|TRBD2|few
TGTGCCAGCAGCGTAGAAGCGGGGGGTCGGGCTGAGCAGTTCTTC
CASSVEAGGRAEQFF
>TRBV24-1|TRBJ1-4|TRBD1|-
TGTGCCACCAGTGATACGACAGGGACGCATGAAAAACTGTTTTTT
CATSDTTGTHEKLFF
>TRBV29-1|TRBJ2-3|TRBD1|once
TGCAGCGCCCTAACAGGGGACAGTCGCACAGATACGCAGTATTTT
CSALTGDSRTDTQYF
>TRBV27|TRBJ2-2|-|-
TGTGCCAGCAGTCCCGATTGGTTCAGGGCGAACACCGGGGAGCTGTTTTTT
CASSPDWFRANTGELFF
>TRBV5-1|TRBJ2-5|TRBD2|-
TGCGCCAGCAGCTTGGGGCTAGCGGGGCGGGAGACCCAGTACTTC
CASSLGLAGRETQYF
>TRBV18|TRBJ2-5|-|-
TGTGCCAGCTCACCACTTCCGCAAGAGACCCAGTACTTC
CASSPLPQETQYF
>TRBV3-1/TRBV3-2|TRBJ2-2|-|once
TGTGCCAGCAGCCAAGTTGGGGGGGCAAGGTCCGGGGAGCTGTTTTTT
CASSQVGGARSGELFF
>TRBV2|TRBJ1-6|TRBD1|once
TGTGCCAGCACGCAGGGGGTTGCCGGGTCACCCCTCCACTTT
CASTQGVAGSPLHF
>TRBV15|TRBJ1-2|-|once
TGTGCCACCAGCAGAGATCGGTCTATGGGCTACACCTTC
CATSRDRSMGYTF
>TRBV19|TRBJ1-6|-|-
TGTGCCAGTAGTATAGTTTCAGGAAGAGATTCACCCCTCCACTTT
CASSIVSGRDSPLHF
>TRBV6-5|TRBJ2-7|-|once
TGTGCCAGCAGTATCCGTTACGAGCAGTACTTC
CASSIRYEQYF
>TRBV10-2|TRBJ2-1|TRBD2|few
TGCGCCAGCAGGGGACTAGGGATCTCCTACAATGAGCAGTTCTTC
CASRGLGISYNEQFF
>TRBV28|TRBJ2-5|-|-
TGTGCCAGCAGTTTTTCAGAAGCCCAGTACTTC
CASSFSEAQYF
>TRBV6-2/TRBV6-3|TRBJ1-5|-|once
TGTGCCAGCAGTTGGAGGGATCAGCCCCAGCATTTT
CASSWRDQPQHF
>TRBV10-2|TRBJ2-3|-|once
TGCGCCAGCAGTGAGTCTCAGGGATGGACGCAGTATTTT
CASSESQGWTQYF
>TRBV5-6|TRBJ1-6|-|-
TGTGCCAGCAGCTTGGCCAGTAATTCACCCCTCCACTTT
CASSLASNSPLHF
>TRBV7-8|TRBJ2-7|TRBD1|once
TGTGCCAGCAGCCAAACAGGGGGCTACGAGCAGTACTTC
CASSQTGGYEQYF
>TRBV7-2|TRBJ2-7|-|once
TGTGCCAGCAGCCGGCCATCCACAGGGTCTGGGGGGCAGTACTTC
CASSRPSTGSGGQYF
>TRBV5-1|TRBJ1-2|TRBD1|-
TGCGCCAGCAGCTTGGACCAGGGGGGCAGCGGCTACACCTTC
CASSLDQGGSGYTF
>TRBV10-2|TRBJ2-7|TRBD1|-
TGCGCCAGCCGGTCGGACAGGGGACTCTACGAGCAGTACTTC
CASRSDRGLYEQYF
>TRBV5-1|TRBJ1-1|-|-
TGCGCCAGCAGCCTTGGGGGGGTCATGAACACTGAAGCTTTCTTT
CASSLGGVMNTEAFF
>TRBV3-1/TRBV3-2|TRBJ2-2|-|-
TGTGCCAGCAGCCAAGATCGGGACACCGGGGAGCTGTTTTTT
CASSQDRDTGELFF
>TRBV28|TRBJ2-1|TRBD2|-
TGTGCCAGCAGTTTAGGTAGCGGGGGGGGTTTATACAATGAGCAGTTCTTC
CASSLGSGGGLYNEQFF
>TRBV7-6|TRBJ1-5|TRBD1|-
TGTGCCAGCAGCCCCCTGGACAGGGCTGCCACAGGGGGTCAGCCCCAGCATTTT
CASSPLDRAATGGQPQHF
>TRBV30|TRBJ1-6|TRBD1|once
TGTGCCTGGGGGGGACAGGGGAATTCACCCCTCCACTTT
CAWGGQGNSPLHF
>TRBV12-3/TRBV12-4|TRBJ1-1|-|-
TGTGCCAGCAGTTTTCAGAGGAAACCCGAAGCTTTCTTT
CASSFQRKPEAFF
>TRBV9|TRBJ2-5|TRBD2|-
TGTGCCAGCAGCGTGTCTAGCGGGGGGCAAGAGACCCAGTACTTC
CASSVSSGGQETQYF
>TRBV7-8|TRBJ2-2|TRBD2|-
TGTGCCAGCAGCCCCGTGGTGGCTAGCGGGGGGGCCTATACCGGGGAGCTGTTTTTT
CASSPVVASGGAYTGELFF
>TRBV2|TRBJ1-1|-|-
TGTGCCAGCAAAGCGGGGAACACTGAAGCTTTCTTT
CASKAGNTEAFF
>TRBV13|TRBJ2-1|TRBD2|-
TGTGCCAGCAGCTTCGGGCGGGGGAGCTCCTACAATGAGCAGTTCTTC
CASSFGRGSSYNEQFF
>TRBV2|TRBJ2-1|TRBD2|few
TGTGCCAGCAGTGGGACTAGCGGGGTTAATGAGCAGTTCTTC
CASSGTSGVNEQFF
>TRBV5-4|TRBJ1-6|-|once
TGTGCCAGCAGCTTGATGGGGAGCTCCTATAATTCACCCCTCCACTTT
CASSLMGSSYNSPLHF
>TRBV6-1|TRBJ2-3|-|few
TGTGCCAGCAGTGAAACCCCAGGGTGGGGCACAGATACGCAGTATTTT
CASSETPGWGTDTQYF
>TRBV6-5|TRBJ2-5|-|-
TGTGCCAGCAGGCTTAGTGGGGGGCAAGAGACCCAGTACTTC
CASRLSGGQETQYF
>TRBV7-8|TRBJ2-3|TRBD2|once
TGTGCCAGCAGCTTAGCTAGGACTAGCGGGGCTACAGATACGCAGTATTTT
CASSLARTSGATDTQYF
>TRBV5-6|TRBJ1-1|TRBD1|-
TGTGCCAGCAGTTTGCAGGGTCAGGGGGACACTGAAGCTTTCTTT
CASSLQGQGDTEAFF
>TRBV6-2/TRBV6-3|TRBJ1-5|-|-
TGTGCCAGCAGTTACGAGGTAGGGAGGGGTAATCAGCCCCAGCATTTT
CASSYEVGRGNQPQHF
>TRBV7-2|TRBJ2-4|TRBD1|few
TGTGCCAGCAGCTTAGGACAGGGGTTAGCCAAAAACATTCAGTACTTC
CASSLGQGLAKNIQYF
>TRBV7-9|TRBJ2-2|TRBD1|-
TGTGCCAGCCAACAGGGGCCCACCGGGGAGCTGTTTTTT
CASQQGPTGELFF
>TRBV6-4|TRBJ2-7|TRBD2|once
TGTGCCAGCAGTGACGGGACTAGCGGGGAGTACGAGCAGTACTTC
CASSDGTSGEYEQYF
>TRBV19|TRBJ1-2|TRBD1|-
TGTGCCAGCTTCCACTGGACAGGGACTACGGACTATGGCTACACCTTC
CASFHWTGTTDYGYTF
>TRBV18|TRBJ1-1|-|-
TGTGCCAGCTCCCCCCAGGATACGAACACTGAAGCTTTCTTT
CASSPQDTNTEAFF
>TRBV21-1|TRBJ1-6|-|few
TGTGCCAGCAGCAACATCGCGGAACAGGCGCGTGATTCACCCCTCCACTTT
CASSNIAEQARDSPLHF
>TRBV9|TRBJ1-5|-|once
TGTGCCAGCAGCGACGGGGATAGCAATCAGCCCCAGCATTTT
CASSDGDSNQPQHF